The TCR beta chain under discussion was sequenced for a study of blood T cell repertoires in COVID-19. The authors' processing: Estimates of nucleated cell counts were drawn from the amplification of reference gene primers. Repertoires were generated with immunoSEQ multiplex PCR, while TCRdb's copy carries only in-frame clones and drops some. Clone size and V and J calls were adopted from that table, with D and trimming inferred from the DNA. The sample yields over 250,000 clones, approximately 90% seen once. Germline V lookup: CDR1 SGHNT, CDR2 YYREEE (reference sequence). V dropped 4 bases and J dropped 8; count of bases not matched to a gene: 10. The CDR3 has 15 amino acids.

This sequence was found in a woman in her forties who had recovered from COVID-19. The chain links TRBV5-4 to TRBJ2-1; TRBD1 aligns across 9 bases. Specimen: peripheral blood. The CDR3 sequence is CASSTGTGLRDEQFF. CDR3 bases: TGTGCCAGCAGCACCGGGACAGGGCTTCGGGATGAGCAGTTCTTC.